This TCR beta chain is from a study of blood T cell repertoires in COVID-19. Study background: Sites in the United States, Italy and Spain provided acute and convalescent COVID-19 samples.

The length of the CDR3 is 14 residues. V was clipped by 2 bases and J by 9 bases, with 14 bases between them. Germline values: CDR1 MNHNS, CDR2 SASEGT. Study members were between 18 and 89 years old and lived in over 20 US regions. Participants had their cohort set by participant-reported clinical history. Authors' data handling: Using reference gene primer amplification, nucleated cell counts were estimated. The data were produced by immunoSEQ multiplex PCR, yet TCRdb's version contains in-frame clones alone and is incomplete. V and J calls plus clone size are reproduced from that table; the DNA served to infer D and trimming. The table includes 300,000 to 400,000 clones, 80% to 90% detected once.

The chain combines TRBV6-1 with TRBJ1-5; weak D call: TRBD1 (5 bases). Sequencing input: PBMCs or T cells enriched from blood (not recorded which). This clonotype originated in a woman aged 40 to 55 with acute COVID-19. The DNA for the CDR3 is TGTGCCAGCAGTGAATTCCCCAACAGGTCGCCCCAGCATTTT. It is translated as CASSEFPNRSPQHF.